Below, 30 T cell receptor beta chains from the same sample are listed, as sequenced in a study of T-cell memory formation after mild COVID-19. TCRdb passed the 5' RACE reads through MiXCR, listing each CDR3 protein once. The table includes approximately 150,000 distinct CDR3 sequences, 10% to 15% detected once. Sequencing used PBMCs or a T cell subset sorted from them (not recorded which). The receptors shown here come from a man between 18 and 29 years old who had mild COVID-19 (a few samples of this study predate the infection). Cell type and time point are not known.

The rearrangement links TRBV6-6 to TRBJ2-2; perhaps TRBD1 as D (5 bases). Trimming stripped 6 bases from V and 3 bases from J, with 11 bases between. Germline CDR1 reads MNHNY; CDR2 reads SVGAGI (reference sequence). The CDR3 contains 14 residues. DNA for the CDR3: TGTGCCAGCAGCCCAGACAGACACACCGGGGAGCTGTTTTTT. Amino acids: CASSPDRHTGELFF.

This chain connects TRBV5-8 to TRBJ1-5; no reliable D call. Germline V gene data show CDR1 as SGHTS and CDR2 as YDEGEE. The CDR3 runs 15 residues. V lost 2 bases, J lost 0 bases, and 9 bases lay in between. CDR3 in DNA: TGTGCCAGCAGCTTCGAGGGCTATAGCAATCAGCCCCAGCATTTT. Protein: CASSFEGYSNQPQHF.

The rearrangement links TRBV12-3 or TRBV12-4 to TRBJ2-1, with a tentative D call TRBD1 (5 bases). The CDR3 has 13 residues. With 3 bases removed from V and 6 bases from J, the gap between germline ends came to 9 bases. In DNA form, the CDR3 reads TGTGCCAGCAGTTTTCAGGGTCCCAATGAGCAGTTCTTC. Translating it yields CASSFQGPNEQFF.

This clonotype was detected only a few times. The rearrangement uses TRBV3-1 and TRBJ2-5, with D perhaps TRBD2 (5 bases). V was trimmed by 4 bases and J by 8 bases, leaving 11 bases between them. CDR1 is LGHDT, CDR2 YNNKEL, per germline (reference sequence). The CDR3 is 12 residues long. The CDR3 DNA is TGTGCCAGCAGCCCGCCAGCGGCCACCCAGTACTTC. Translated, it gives CASSPPAATQYF.

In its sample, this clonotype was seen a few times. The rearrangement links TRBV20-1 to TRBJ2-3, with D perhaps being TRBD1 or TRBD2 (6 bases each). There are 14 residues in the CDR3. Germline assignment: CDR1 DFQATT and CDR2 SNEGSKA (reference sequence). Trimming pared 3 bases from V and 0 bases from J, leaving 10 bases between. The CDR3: CSASGGASTDTQYF. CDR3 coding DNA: TGCAGTGCTAGCGGGGGCGCTAGCACAGATACGCAGTATTTT.

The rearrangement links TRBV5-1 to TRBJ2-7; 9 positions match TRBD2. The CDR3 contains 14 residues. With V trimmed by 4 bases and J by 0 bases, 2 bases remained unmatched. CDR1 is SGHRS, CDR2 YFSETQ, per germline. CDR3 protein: CASSTSGLSYEQYF. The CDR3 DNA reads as TGCGCCAGCAGCACTAGCGGGCTCTCCTACGAGCAGTACTTC. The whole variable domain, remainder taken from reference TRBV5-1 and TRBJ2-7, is KAGVTQTPRYLIKTRGQQVTLSCSPISGHRSVSWYQQTPGQGLQFLFEYFSETQRNKGNFPGRFSGRQFSNSRSEMNVSTLELGDSALYLCASSTSGLSYEQYFGPGTRLTVT.

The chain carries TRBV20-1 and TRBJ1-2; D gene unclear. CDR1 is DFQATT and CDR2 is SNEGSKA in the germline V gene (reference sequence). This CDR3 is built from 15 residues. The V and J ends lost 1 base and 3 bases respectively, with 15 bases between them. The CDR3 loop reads CSARGGFRAHYGYTF. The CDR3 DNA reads TGCAGTGCTAGAGGAGGGTTCCGGGCTCACTATGGCTACACCTTC.

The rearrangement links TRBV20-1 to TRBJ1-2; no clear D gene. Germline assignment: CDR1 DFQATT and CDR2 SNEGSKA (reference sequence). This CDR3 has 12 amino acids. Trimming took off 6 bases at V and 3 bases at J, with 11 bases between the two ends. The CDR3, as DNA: TGCAGTGCCCCGGGCGGATACTATGGCTACACCTTC. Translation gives CSAPGGYYGYTF.

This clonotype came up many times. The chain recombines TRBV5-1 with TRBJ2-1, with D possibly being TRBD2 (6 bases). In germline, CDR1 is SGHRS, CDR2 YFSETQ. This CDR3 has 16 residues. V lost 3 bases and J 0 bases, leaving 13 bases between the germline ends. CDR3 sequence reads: CASSSGTFSSYNEQFF. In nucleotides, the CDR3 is TGCGCCAGCAGCTCCGGGACTTTCAGCTCCTACAATGAGCAGTTCTTC.

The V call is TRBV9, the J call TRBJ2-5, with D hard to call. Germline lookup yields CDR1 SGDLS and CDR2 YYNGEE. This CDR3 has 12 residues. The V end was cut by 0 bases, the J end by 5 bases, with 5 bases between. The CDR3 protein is CASSVVPETQYF. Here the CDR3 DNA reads TGTGCCAGCAGCGTAGTGCCGGAGACCCAGTACTTC.

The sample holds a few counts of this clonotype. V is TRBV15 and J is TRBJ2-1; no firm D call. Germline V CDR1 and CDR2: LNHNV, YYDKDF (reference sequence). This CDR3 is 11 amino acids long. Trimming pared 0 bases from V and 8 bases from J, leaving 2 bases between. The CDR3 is CATSRDHEQFF. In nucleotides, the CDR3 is TGTGCCACCAGCAGAGATCATGAGCAGTTCTTC.

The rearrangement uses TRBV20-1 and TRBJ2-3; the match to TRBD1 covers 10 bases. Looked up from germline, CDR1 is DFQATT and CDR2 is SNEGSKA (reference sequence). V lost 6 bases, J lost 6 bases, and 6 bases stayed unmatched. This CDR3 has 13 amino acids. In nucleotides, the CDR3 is TGCAGTGCCCTACGGACAGGGGGTGATACGCAGTATTTT. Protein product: CSALRTGGDTQYF.

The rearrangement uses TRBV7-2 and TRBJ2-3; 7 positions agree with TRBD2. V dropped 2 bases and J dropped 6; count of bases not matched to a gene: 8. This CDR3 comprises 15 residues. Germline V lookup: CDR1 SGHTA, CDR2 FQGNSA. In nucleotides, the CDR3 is TGTGCCAGCAGCTTAAACGGGGGGACGGGTGATACGCAGTATTTT. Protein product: CASSLNGGTGDTQYF.

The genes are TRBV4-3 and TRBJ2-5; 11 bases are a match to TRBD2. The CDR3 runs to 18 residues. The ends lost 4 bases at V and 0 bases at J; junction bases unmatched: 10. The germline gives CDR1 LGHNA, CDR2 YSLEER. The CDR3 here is CASSPQTSGEIYQETQYF. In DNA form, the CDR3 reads TGCGCCAGCAGCCCGCAGACTAGCGGGGAGATATACCAAGAGACCCAGTACTTC.

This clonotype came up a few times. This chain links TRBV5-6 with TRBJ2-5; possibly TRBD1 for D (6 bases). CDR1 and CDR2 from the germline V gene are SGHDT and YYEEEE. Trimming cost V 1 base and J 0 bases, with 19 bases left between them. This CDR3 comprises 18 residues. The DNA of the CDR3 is TGTGCCAGCAGCTTGATCGAGGGGGAGCGCTCGTACCAAGAGACCCAGTACTTC. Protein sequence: CASSLIEGERSYQETQYF.

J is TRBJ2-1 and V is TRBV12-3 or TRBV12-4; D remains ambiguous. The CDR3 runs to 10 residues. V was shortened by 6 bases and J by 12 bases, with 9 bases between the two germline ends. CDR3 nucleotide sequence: TGTGCCAGCAGCGGTATGGGGCAGTTCTTC. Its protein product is CASSGMGQFF.

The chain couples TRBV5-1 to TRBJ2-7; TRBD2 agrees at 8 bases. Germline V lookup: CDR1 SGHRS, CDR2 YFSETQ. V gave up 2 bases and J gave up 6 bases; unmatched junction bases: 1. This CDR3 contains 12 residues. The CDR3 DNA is TGCGCCAGCAGCTTAAGCGGGAGCGAGCAGTACTTC. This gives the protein CASSLSGSEQYF.

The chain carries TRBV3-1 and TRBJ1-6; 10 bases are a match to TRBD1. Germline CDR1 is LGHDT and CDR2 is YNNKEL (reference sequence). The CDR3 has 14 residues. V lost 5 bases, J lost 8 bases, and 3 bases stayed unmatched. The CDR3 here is CASSYGTGDSPLHF. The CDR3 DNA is TGTGCCAGCAGCTACGGGACAGGGGATTCACCCCTCCACTTT.

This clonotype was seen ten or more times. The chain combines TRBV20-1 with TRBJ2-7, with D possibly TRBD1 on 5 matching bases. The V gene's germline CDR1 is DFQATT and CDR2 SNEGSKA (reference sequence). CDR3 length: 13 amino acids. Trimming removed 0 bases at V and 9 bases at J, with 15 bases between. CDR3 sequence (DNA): TGCAGTGCTAGAGATCCGGCAGGGCTGGGGCAGTACTTC. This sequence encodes CSARDPAGLGQYF.

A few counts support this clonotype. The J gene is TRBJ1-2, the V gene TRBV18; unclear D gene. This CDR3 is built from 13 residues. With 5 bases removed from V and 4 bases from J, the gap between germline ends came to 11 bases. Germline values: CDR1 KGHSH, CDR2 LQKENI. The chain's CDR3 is CASSAYTPYGYTF. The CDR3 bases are TGTGCCAGCTCAGCGTACACACCCTATGGCTACACCTTC.

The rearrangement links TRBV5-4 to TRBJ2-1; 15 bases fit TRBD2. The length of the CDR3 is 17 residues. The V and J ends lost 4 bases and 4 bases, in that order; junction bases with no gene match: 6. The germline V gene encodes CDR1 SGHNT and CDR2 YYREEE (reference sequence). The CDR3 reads CASSRGTSGGRYNEQFF. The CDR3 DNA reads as TGTGCCAGCAGCCGCGGGACTAGCGGGGGGAGATACAATGAGCAGTTCTTC. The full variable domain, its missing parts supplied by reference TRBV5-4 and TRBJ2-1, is ETGVTQSPTHLIKTRGQQVTLRCSSQSGHNTVSWYQQALGQGPQFIFQYYREEENGRGNFPPRFSGLQFPNYSSELNVNALELDDSALYLCASSRGTSGGRYNEQFFGPGTRLTVL.

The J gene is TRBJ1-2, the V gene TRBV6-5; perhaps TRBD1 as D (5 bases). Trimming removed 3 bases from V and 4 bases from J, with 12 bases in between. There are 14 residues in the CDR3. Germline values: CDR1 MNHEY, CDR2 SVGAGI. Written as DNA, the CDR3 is TGTGCCAGCAGTTATTCACAGGTCCGCTATGGCTACACCTTC. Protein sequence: CASSYSQVRYGYTF.

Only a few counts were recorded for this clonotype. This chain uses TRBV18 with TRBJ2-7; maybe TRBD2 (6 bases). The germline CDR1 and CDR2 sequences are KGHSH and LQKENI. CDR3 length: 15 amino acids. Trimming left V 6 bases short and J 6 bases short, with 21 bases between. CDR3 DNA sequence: TGTGCCAGCTCTCCCGTGGGGGACTCCCTAATCGAGCAGTACTTC. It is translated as CASSPVGDSLIEQYF.

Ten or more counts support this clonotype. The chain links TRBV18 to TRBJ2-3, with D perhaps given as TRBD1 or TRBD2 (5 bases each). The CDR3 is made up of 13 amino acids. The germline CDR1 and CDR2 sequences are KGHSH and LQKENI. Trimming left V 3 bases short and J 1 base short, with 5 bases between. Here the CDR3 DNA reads TGTGCCAGCTCACCGGGACGCACAGATACGCAGTATTTT. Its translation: CASSPGRTDTQYF. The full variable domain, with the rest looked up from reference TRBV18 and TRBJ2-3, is NAGVMQNPRHLVRRRGQEARLRCSPMKGHSHVYWYRQLPEEGLKFMVYLQKENIIDESGMPKERFSAEFPKEGPSILRIQQVVRGDSAAYFCASSPGRTDTQYFGPGTRLTVL.

The CDR3, as DNA: TGTGCCAGCACCTGGACTAGAACCTACAATGAGCAGTTCTTC. Translating it yields CASTWTRTYNEQFF. The J gene is TRBJ2-1, the V gene TRBV7-8, with 7 bases fitting TRBD2. Germline values: CDR1 SGHVS, CDR2 FQNEAQ. With 7 bases clipped from V and 2 bases from J, the junction kept 5 bases outside the gene matches. This CDR3 spans 14 amino acids.

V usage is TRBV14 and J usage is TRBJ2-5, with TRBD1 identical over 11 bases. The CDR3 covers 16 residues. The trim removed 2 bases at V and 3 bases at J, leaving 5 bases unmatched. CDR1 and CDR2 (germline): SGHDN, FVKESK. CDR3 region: CASSQLGQGGKETQYF. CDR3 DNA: TGTGCCAGCAGCCAATTGGGACAGGGGGGTAAAGAGACCCAGTACTTC.

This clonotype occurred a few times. Written as DNA, the CDR3 is TGTGCCAGCAGTTATGGGACGGGGAAGGAGACCCAGTACTTC. Translated, it gives CASSYGTGKETQYF. The rearrangement links TRBV6-5 to TRBJ2-5; D is possibly TRBD1 or TRBD2 (5 bases each). CDR1 and CDR2 (germline): MNHEY, SVGAGI. There are 14 residues in the CDR3. V lost 3 bases and J 5 bases, leaving 13 bases between the germline ends.

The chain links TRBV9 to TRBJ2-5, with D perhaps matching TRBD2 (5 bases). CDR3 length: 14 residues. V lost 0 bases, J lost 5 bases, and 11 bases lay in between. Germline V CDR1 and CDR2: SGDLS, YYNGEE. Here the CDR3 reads CASSVATGGETQYF. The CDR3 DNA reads TGTGCCAGCAGCGTAGCTACGGGCGGGGAGACCCAGTACTTC.

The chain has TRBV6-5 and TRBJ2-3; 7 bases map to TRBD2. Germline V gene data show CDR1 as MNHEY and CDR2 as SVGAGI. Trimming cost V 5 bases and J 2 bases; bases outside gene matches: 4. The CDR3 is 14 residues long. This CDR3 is CASSERGPTDTQYF. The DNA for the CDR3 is TGTGCCAGCAGTGAGCGGGGACCCACAGATACGCAGTATTTT.

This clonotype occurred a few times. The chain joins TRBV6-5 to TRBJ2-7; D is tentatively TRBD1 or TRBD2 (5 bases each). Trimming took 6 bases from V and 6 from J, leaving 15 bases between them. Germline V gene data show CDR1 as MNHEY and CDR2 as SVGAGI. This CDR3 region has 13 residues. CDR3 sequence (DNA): TGTGCCAGCAGGCCCGGGACGCATGTCGAGCAGTACTTC. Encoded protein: CASRPGTHVEQYF.